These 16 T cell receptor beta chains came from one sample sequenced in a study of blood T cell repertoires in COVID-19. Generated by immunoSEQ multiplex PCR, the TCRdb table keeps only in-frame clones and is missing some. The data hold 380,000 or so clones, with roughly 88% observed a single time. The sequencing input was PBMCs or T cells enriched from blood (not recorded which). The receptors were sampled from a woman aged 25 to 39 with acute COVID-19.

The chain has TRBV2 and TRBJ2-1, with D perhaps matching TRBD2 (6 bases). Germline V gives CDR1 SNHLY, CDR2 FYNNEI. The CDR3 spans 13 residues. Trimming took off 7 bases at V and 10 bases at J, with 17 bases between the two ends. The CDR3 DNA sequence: TGTGCCAGCATGCTACAACCCGCGGGGGAGCAGTTCTTC. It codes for CASMLQPAGEQFF.

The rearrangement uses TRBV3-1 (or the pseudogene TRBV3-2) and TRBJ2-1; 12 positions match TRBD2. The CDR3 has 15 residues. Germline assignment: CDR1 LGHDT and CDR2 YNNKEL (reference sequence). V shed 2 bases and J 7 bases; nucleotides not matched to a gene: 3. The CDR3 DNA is TGTGCCAGCAGCCAACTAGCGGGGGGGCCAAATGAGCAGTTCTTC. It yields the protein CASSQLAGGPNEQFF.

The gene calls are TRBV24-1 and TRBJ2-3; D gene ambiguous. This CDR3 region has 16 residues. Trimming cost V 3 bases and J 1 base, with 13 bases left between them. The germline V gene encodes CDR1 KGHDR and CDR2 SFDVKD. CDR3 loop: CATSDPTPTGTDTQYF. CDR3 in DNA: TGTGCCACCAGTGATCCGACACCAACTGGCACAGATACGCAGTATTTT.

CDR3 in amino acids: CASSLAGADNSPLHF. The CDR3 DNA reads TGTGCCAGCAGCTTAGCAGGGGCGGATAATTCACCCCTCCACTTT. The V and J genes are TRBV7-2 and TRBJ1-6, with D possibly matching TRBD1 (5 bases). The V end was cut by 0 bases, the J end by 5 bases, with 8 bases between. The CDR3 is made up of 15 amino acids. Germline V lookup: CDR1 SGHTA, CDR2 FQGNSA.

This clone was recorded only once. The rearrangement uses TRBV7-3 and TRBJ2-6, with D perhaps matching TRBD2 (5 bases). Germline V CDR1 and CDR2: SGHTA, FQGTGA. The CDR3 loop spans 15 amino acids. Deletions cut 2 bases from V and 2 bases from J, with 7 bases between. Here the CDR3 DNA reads TGTGCCAGCAGCTTATACGGGACTGGGGCCAACGTCCTGACTTTC. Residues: CASSLYGTGANVLTF.

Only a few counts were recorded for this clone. The CDR3 protein is CASSSGAQQETQYF. The CDR3 nucleotides read TGTGCCAGCTCAAGCGGGGCCCAACAAGAGACCCAGTACTTC. The chain is built from TRBV9 and TRBJ2-5, with TRBD2 matching over 7 bases. The V gene end was trimmed by 7 bases and the J gene end by 2 bases; junction bases not matched to a gene: 8. CDR1 and CDR2 (germline): SGDLS, YYNGEE. CDR3 length: 14 residues.

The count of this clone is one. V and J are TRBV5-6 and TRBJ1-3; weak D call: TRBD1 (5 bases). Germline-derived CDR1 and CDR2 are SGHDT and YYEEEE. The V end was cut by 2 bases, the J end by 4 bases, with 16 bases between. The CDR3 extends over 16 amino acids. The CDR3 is CASSFRIGDSGNTIYF. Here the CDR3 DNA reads TGTGCCAGCAGCTTTCGGATAGGGGACTCCGGAAACACCATATATTTT.

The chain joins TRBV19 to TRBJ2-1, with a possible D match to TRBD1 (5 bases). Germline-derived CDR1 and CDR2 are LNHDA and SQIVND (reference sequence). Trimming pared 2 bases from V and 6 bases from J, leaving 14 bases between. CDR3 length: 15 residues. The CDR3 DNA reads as TGTGCCAGTAGTATAATCCAGGGATCCGCCAATGAGCAGTTCTTC. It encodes CASSIIQGSANEQFF.

CDR3 nucleotide sequence: TGCGCCAGCAGCTTAAGCGGGGCCGGAACGTATGAGCAGTTCTTC. Amino acids: CASSLSGAGTYEQFF. The chain employs TRBV5-1 and TRBJ2-1; 7 bases agree with TRBD2. Germline loops: CDR1 SGHRS, CDR2 YFSETQ. The J segment lost 8 bases and the V segment lost 2 bases, leaving 10 bases of the junction unmatched. The CDR3 loop spans 15 amino acids.

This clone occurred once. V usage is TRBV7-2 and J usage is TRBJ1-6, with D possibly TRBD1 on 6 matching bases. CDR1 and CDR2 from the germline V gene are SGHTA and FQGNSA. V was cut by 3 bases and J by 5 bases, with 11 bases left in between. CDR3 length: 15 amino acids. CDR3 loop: CASSFRQAHNSPLHF. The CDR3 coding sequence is TGTGCCAGCAGCTTCCGACAGGCGCATAATTCACCCCTCCACTTT.

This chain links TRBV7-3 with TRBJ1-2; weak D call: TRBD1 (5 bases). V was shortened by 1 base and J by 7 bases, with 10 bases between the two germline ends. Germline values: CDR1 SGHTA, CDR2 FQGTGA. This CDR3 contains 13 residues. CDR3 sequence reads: CASSLIQGFGYTF. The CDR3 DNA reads TGTGCCAGCAGCTTAATCCAGGGTTTTGGCTACACCTTC.

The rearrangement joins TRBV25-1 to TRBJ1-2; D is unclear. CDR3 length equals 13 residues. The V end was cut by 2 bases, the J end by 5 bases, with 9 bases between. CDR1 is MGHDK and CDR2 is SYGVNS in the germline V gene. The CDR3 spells CASSELSGYGYTF. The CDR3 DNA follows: TGTGCCAGCAGTGAACTCTCGGGGTATGGCTACACCTTC.

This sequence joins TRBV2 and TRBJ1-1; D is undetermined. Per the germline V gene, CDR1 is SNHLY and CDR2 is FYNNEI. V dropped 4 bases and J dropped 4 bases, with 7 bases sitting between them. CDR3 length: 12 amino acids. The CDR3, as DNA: TGTGCCAGCAGTGGGAGCGTCACTGAAGCTTTCTTT. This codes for CASSGSVTEAFF.

This chain's CDR3 is CASSPTSGANTGELFF. CDR3 sequence (DNA): TGTGCCAGCAGCCCGACTAGCGGGGCGAACACCGGGGAGCTGTTTTTT. The chain recombines TRBV7-3 with TRBJ2-2, with TRBD2 identical over 11 bases. V lost 5 bases and J lost 0; bases outside the gene matches: 2. Per the germline V gene, CDR1 is SGHTA and CDR2 is FQGTGA. This CDR3 comprises 16 residues.

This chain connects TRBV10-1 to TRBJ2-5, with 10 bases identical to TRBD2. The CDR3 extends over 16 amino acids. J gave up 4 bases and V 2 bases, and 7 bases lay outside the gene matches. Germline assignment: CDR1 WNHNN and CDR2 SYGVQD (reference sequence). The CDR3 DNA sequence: TGCGCCAGCAGTGAGGCTAAAGCGGGGGGGCGAGAGACCCAGTACTTC. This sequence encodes CASSEAKAGGRETQYF.

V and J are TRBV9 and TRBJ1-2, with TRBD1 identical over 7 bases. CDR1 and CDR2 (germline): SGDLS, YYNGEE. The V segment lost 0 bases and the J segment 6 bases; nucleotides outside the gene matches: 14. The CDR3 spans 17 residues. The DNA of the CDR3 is TGTGCCAGCAGCGTAGAGGGGGCAGGGTTTGGTTCCAATGGCTACACCTTC. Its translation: CASSVEGAGFGSNGYTF.